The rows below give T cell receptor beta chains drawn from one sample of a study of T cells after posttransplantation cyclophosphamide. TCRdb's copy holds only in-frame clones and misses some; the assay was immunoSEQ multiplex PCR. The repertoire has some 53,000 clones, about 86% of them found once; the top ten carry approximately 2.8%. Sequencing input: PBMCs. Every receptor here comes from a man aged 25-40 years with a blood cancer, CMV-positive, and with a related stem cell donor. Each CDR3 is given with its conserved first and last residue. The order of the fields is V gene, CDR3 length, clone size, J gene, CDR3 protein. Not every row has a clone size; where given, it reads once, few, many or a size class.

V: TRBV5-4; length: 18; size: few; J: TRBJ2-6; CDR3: CASSQGEASSSGANVLTF
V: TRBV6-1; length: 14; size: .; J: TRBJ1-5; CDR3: CASSEGGWSQPQHF
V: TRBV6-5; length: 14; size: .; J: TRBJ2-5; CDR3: CASSYSGSKETQYF
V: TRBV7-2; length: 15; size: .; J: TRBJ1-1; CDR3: CASSRRMGQNTEAFF
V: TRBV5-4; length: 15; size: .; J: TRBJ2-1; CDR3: CASKVRTSGNNEQFF
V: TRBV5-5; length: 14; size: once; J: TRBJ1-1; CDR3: CASRRAPANTEAFF
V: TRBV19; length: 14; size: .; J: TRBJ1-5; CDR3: CASSSREIGQPQHF
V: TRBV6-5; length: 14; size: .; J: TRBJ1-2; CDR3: CASRPQGASGGYTF
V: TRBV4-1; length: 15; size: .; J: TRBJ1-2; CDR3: CASSKREGIDYGYTF
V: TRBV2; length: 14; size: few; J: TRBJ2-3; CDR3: CASSSKLRWDTQYF
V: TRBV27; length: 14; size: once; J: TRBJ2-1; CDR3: CASSLDSPYNEQFF
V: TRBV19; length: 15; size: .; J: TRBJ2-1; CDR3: CASSMTGQGSDEQFF
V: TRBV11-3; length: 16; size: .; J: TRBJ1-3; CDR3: CASSKGQTKSGNTIYF
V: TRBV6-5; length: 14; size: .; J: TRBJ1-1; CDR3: CASSPTGGATEAFF
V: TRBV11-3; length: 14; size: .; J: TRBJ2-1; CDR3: CASSTSDSDNEQFF
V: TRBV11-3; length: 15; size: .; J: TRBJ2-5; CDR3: CASSLGQGLQETQYF
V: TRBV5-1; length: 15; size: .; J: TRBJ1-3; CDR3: CASSLGQVSKNTIYF
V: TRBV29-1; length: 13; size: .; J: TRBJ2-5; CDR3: CSVHPGGEETQYF
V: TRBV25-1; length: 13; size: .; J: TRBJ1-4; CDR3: CASSDSRDEKLFF
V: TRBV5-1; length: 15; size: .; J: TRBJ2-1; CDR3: CASSLAGGPNNEQFF
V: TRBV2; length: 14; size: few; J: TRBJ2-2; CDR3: CATARLASTGELFF
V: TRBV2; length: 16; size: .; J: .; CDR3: CATQNRGLRRSYEQYF
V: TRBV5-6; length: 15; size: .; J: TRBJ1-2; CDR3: CASSDQVVGSYGYTF
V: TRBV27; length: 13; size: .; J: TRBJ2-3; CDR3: CASSPVPADTQYF
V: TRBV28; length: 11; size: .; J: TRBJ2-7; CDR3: CASGSTYEQYF
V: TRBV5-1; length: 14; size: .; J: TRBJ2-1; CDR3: CASSTTDRGVRVVF
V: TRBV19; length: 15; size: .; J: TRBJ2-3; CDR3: CASSIFGGSRDTQYF
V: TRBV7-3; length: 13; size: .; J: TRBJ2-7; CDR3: CASSIGQGYEQYF
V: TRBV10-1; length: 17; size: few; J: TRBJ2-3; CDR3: CASIGTAIYQQSDTQYF
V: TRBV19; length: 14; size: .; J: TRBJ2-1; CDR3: CASRRSGSDNEQFF
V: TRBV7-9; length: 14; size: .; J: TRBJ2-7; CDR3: CASSFNPVSYEQYF
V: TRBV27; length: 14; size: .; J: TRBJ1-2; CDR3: CASRRDRNNYGYTF
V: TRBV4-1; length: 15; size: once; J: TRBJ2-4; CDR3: CASSQGRLAKNIQYF
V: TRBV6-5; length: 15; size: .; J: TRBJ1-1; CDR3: CASYPRGQGRDEAFF
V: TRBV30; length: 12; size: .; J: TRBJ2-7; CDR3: CAWSRQVYEQYF
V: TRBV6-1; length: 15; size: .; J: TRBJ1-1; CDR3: CASSDRQGVNTEAFF
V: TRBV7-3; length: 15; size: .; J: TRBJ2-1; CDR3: CASSSLGGTYNEQFF
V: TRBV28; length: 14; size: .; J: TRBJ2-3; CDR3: CASSSTGVGDTQYF
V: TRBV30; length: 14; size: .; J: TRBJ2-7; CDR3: CAWSVNARGYEQYF
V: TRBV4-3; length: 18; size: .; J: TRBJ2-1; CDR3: CASSQDTGTSWSYNEQFF
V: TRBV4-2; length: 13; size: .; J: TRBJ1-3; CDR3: CASSQDPPDTIYF
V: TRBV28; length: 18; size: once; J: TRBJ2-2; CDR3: CASSSLMGRQANTGELFF
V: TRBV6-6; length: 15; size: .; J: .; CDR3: CASSYPSGRSVEQYF
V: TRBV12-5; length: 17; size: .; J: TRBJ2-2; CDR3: CASGLRSGGETTGELFF
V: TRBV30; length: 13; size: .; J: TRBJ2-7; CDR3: CAWGSRPNYEQYF
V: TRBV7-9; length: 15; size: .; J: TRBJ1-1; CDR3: CASSLGGRLNTEAFF
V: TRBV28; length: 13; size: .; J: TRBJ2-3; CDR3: CASSSPGTDTQYF
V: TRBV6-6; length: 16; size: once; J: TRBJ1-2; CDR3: CASSYTGSVGQRGYTF
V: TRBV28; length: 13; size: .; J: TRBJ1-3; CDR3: CASLGTGGNTIYF
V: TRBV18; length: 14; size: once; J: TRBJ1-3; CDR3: CASSPTGGIRTIYF
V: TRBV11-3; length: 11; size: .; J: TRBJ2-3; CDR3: CASSSSGRPYF
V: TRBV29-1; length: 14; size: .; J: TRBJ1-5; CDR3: CSVGQGYSNQPQHF
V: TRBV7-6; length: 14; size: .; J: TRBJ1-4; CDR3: CASSLGSGVEKLFF
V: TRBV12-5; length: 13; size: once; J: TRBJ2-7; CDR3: CASGFGDSGEQYF